A single sample gave rise to the 14 T cell receptor beta chains below, sequenced in a study of CD8 T cells in Susac syndrome. cDNA came from approximately 0.5 to 1 ug RNA primed by random hexamers. From the immunoSEQ multiplex PCR reads, TCRdb called clonotypes with MiXCR, one entry per CDR3 protein. The sample has 130,000 to 150,000 distinct CDR3 sequences, roughly 94% seen once. Sequencing input: CD8+ T cells from PBMCs. The receptors derive from a human donor in good health.

The chain uses TRBV15 and TRBJ2-1, with 8 nucleotides matching TRBD2. Germline V gene sequence: CDR1 LNHNV, CDR2 YYDKDF (reference sequence). The CDR3 runs to 15 residues. After removal of 5 bases from V and 2 bases from J, the junction contained 5 bases not matched to a gene. For the CDR3, the DNA is TGTGCCACCAGCCCCCGGACTAGCCCCTACAATGAGCAGTTCTTC. Amino acids: CATSPRTSPYNEQFF. The full variable domain, completed using reference TRBV15 and TRBJ2-1, is DAMVIQNPRYQVTQFGKPVTLSCSQTLNHNVMYWYQQKSSQAPKLLFHYYDKDFNNEADTPDNFQSRRPNTSFCFLDIRSPGLGDTAMYLCATSPRTSPYNEQFFGPGTRLTVL.

This chain uses TRBV28 with TRBJ2-4, with D unresolved. Germline assignment: CDR1 MDHEN and CDR2 SYDVKM. V was pared by 3 bases and J by 7 bases, with 4 bases between. This CDR3 region has 11 residues. The chain's CDR3 is CASSFANIQYF. For the CDR3, the DNA is TGTGCCAGCAGTTTTGCGAACATTCAGTACTTC.

This chain connects TRBV2 to TRBJ1-2, with D perhaps matching TRBD1 (5 bases). Germline assignment: CDR1 SNHLY and CDR2 FYNNEI. Trimming shortened V by 4 bases and J by 3 bases, and 12 bases separated the two germline ends. The CDR3 sequence is 14 residues long. The CDR3 reads CASSAIDSYYGYTF. In nucleotides, the CDR3 is TGTGCCAGCAGTGCGATAGACAGTTACTATGGCTACACCTTC.

The CDR3 protein is CASSPPEYEQFF. CDR3 in DNA: TGTGCCAGCAGTCCCCCAGAATATGAGCAGTTCTTC. This rearrangement joins TRBV28 to TRBJ2-1; D is undetermined. The germline gives CDR1 MDHEN, CDR2 SYDVKM. The germline V and J ends were trimmed by 5 bases and 8 bases, with 10 bases remaining between them. CDR3 length: 12 amino acids.

The DNA of the CDR3 is TGTGCCAGCAGCCAAGAAGGCGGGAGGGCGGAGACCCAGTACTTC. Protein product: CASSQEGGRAETQYF. The J gene is TRBJ2-5, the V gene TRBV4-2, with 9 bases aligning to TRBD2. CDR3 length: 15 residues. V shed 0 bases and J 5 bases; nucleotides not matched to a gene: 4. Germline assignment: CDR1 LGHNA and CDR2 YNFKEQ.

This clonotype was seen a single time. This chain uses TRBV20-1 with TRBJ2-5; TRBD1 matches at 7 bases. V shed 5 bases, J shed 1 base, and the junction held 4 bases outside the gene matches. CDR3 length: 13 residues. CDR1 is DFQATT and CDR2 is SNEGSKA in the germline V gene (reference sequence). Here the CDR3 DNA reads TGCAGTGCTTCCGGGACAGCCCAAGAGACCCAGTACTTC. It yields the protein CSASGTAQETQYF.

V gene TRBV28 combines with J gene TRBJ1-2, with 8 bases matching TRBD1. The CDR3 loop spans 13 amino acids. Germline CDR1 and CDR2: MDHEN and SYDVKM. J gave up 4 bases and V 5 bases, and 3 bases lay outside the gene matches. CDR3 bases: TGTGCCAGCAGTGCTACAGGGGGCTATGGCTACACCTTC. This gives the protein CASSATGGYGYTF.

The chain carries TRBV6-6 and TRBJ2-5; D unclear. Germline CDR1 and CDR2: MNHNY and SVGAGI (reference sequence). The V end lost 7 bases, the J end lost 2 bases, and 11 bases lay between the germline ends. There are 13 residues in the CDR3. In DNA, the CDR3 is TGTGCCAGCACCCCCATCGAGCAAGAGACCCAGTACTTC. Amino acid sequence: CASTPIEQETQYF.

This clonotype was seen just once. The chain employs TRBV20-1 and TRBJ2-7; 15 bases line up with TRBD2. The length of the CDR3 is 18 residues. Germline values: CDR1 DFQATT, CDR2 SNEGSKA (reference sequence). The ends lost 3 bases at V and 4 bases at J; junction bases unmatched: 13. The CDR3 region has the DNA TGCAGTGCTAGTCCCACGACGAGGACTAGCGGGAGGGAATACGAGCAGTACTTC. Protein: CSASPTTRTSGREYEQYF.

This chain connects TRBV6-5 to TRBJ2-5; weak D call: TRBD2 (5 bases). V shed 4 bases and J shed 1 base, with 13 bases lying between them. The V gene's germline CDR1 is MNHEY and CDR2 SVGAGI. The CDR3 length is 15 residues. Here the CDR3 DNA reads TGTGCCAGCAGTTCCGGGATCGCTGGCCAAGAGACCCAGTACTTC. Its translation: CASSSGIAGQETQYF.

The chain is built from TRBV20-1 and TRBJ2-1; TRBD2 is a possible D gene (6 bases). Trimming took off 8 bases at V and 5 bases at J, with 19 bases between the two ends. The CDR3 is 14 residues long. Germline V gene sequence: CDR1 DFQATT, CDR2 SNEGSKA (reference sequence). The DNA of the CDR3 is TGCAGTCTTCTGACGGGACTGGTAAACAATGAGCAGTTCTTC. Amino acid sequence: CSLLTGLVNNEQFF.

This chain connects TRBV4-2 to TRBJ2-1; D unclear. The V end lost 1 base, the J end lost 10 bases, and 11 bases lay between the germline ends. CDR1 and CDR2 from the germline V gene are LGHNA and YNFKEQ. This CDR3 region has 13 residues. The CDR3 sequence: CASSQVGVTEQFF. The CDR3 nucleotides read TGTGCCAGCAGCCAAGTAGGCGTCACCGAGCAGTTCTTC.

The rearrangement joins TRBV24-1 to TRBJ2-2; D is unresolved. Trimming cost V 6 bases and J 6 bases, with 13 bases left between them. Germline lookup yields CDR1 KGHDR and CDR2 SFDVKD. The CDR3 totals 14 residues. CDR3 nucleotide sequence: TGTGCCACCAGTTCGTGGGTGCTGGCCGGGGAGCTGTTTTTT. This translates into CATSSWVLAGELFF.

The V gene is TRBV29-1, the J gene TRBJ1-1; D remains unclear. The CDR3 totals 10 residues. The V and J ends lost 4 bases and 7 bases respectively, with 7 bases between them. Germline V gives CDR1 SQVTM, CDR2 ANQGSEA. The CDR3 is CSVAGNEAFF. In DNA form, the CDR3 reads TGCAGCGTTGCTGGCAATGAAGCTTTCTTT. Filled out from reference TRBV29-1 and TRBJ1-1, the complete variable domain reads SAVISQKPSRDICQRGTSLTIQCQVDSQVTMMFWYRQQPGQSLTLIATANQGSEATYESGFVIDKFPISRPNLTFSTLTVSNMSPEDSSIYLCSVAGNEAFFGQGTRLTVV.